This T cell receptor (beta chain) comes out of a study of regulatory T cells in long-lasting Graves disease. Overall study context: The study counted Graves' disease as persistent given over 5 years of antithyroid drugs and positive TSH receptor antibodies. General observations from the study: Persistent Graves' patients showed less TCR diversity than newly diagnosed patients showed.

Time point: persistent/refractory GD, antithyroid drugs over 5 years with positive TRAb. The authors made the TCR library using RNA they extracted from PBMCs. In the case of this clonotype: The target antigen is unknown.

Germline V gene data show CDR1 as MNHEY and CDR2 as SMNVEV (reference sequence). After removal of 4 bases from V and 6 bases from J, the junction contained 10 bases not matched to a gene. The CDR3 length is 15 residues. Building the TCR beta libraries relied on iRepertoire HTBI primers, and CDR3 regions underwent Arm-PCR. One entry per CDR3 protein results from TCRdb running MiXCR on the multiplex PCR reads. The sample has a few hundred thousand distinct CDR3 sequences, 20% to 25% seen once. The genes are TRBV27 and TRBJ2-7; 9 bases agree with TRBD1. This TCR was recovered from a female donor with Graves disease. The sample was peripheral blood mononuclear cells (PBMCs), taken when the disease was refractory, from a patient treated with antithyroid drugs. Here the CDR3 reads CASSSSGQGKGEQYF. DNA of the CDR3: TGTGCCAGCAGTTCCTCGGGACAGGGCAAGGGCGAGCAGTACTTC.